The 7 T cell receptor beta chains below were found in one sample sequenced in a study of shared clonotypes between healthy human individuals. The repertoire was sequenced with immunoSEQ multiplex PCR; TCRdb's copy has only in-frame clones and lacks some. The data hold about 660,000 clones, with approximately 74% observed a single time. Sequenced material: memory CD4+ T cells sorted from blood. Subset described: CD45RA-negative fraction. The source is a woman aged 25 to 39 in good health.

The rearrangement joins TRBV5-1 to TRBJ2-7; 8 positions agree with TRBD2. The V segment lost 4 bases and the J segment 6 bases; nucleotides outside the gene matches: 12. CDR1 and CDR2 (germline): SGHRS, YFSETQ. The CDR3 has 15 residues. The CDR3 DNA is TGCGCCAGCAGCCTCACCGGGACTAGTAGTGTCGAGCAGTACTTC. It encodes CASSLTGTSSVEQYF.

This sequence joins TRBV10-1 and TRBJ2-3; TRBD2 matches 13 bases. The trim removed 2 bases at V and 4 bases at J, leaving 0 bases unmatched. The CDR3 sequence is 15 residues long. In germline, CDR1 is WNHNN, CDR2 SYGVQD (reference sequence). The CDR3 region is CASSETSGRADTQYF. In nucleotides, the CDR3 is TGCGCCAGCAGTGAGACTAGCGGGAGGGCAGATACGCAGTATTTT.

The chain employs TRBV5-1 and TRBJ2-2; D might be TRBD1 or TRBD2, each matching 5 bases. Germline V gene data show CDR1 as SGHRS and CDR2 as YFSETQ. V was pared by 0 bases and J by 7 bases, with 10 bases between. This CDR3 has 14 residues. The CDR3 DNA reads TGCGCCAGCAGCTTGGTGGGGGTAGACGGGGAGCTGTTTTTT. Its translation: CASSLVGVDGELFF.

The chain links TRBV10-1 to TRBJ1-4; a weak D match, TRBD1 (6 bases). V was pared by 7 bases and J by 8 bases, with 29 bases between. Germline-derived CDR1 and CDR2 are WNHNN and SYGVQD (reference sequence). This CDR3 is 18 amino acids long. The CDR3, as DNA: TGCGCCAGCAAGTCTGGACAGAACCTTGGTGGGCCCGGGGAAAAACTGTTTTTT. Translated, it gives CASKSGQNLGGPGEKLFF.

The genes are TRBV21-1 and TRBJ1-5; the table's D call of TRBD1 was not tested on the DNA. TRBV21-1 is a known pseudogene. This CDR3 contains 19 residues. The CDR3 DNA reads TGTGCCAGCAGCATCCCGATTAAGACACCTGAGTATAGCAATCAGCCCCAGCATTTT. Encoded protein: CASSIPIKTPEYSNQPQHF.

A few counts support this clone. This sequence joins TRBV2 and TRBJ2-3, with D possibly matching TRBD2 (6 bases). This CDR3 region has 15 residues. Germline V gene lookup returns CDR1 SNHLY and CDR2 FYNNEI. The V end lost 6 bases, the J end lost 1 base, and 14 bases lay between the germline ends. CDR3 loop: CASRSLGGRTDTQYF. The DNA of the CDR3 is TGTGCCAGCAGGTCCTTGGGGGGACGCACAGATACGCAGTATTTT.

V usage is TRBV18 and J usage is TRBJ1-3; D may be TRBD1 (6 bases). Germline lookup yields CDR1 KGHSH and CDR2 LQKENI. The CDR3 spans 14 residues. Trimming cost V 3 bases and J 4 bases, with 10 bases left between them. The CDR3 sequence: CASSPDRSGNTIYF. CDR3 DNA: TGTGCCAGCTCACCGGACAGATCAGGAAACACCATATATTTT.